Listed below are T cell receptor beta chains from one sample, sequenced in a study of patients and donors after allogeneic stem cell transplantation. MiXCR, run by TCRdb on the RT-PCR reads, gives a single entry per CDR3 protein. This table holds 150,000 to 250,000 distinct CDR3 sequences, around two fifths found once. Sequenced material: blood, either unsorted or a sorted T cell fraction (not recorded which). The receptors here all came from a human donor who was either an allogeneic HSCT recipient or a stem cell or donor lymphocyte infusion donor (not recorded which). It is not recorded whose cells these are; they may come from a transplant donor. The CDR3 runs from the conserved cysteine through the conserved F or W. The order of the fields is clone size, V gene, D gene, J gene, CDR3 protein, CDR3 DNA. A D gene is named only where the DNA matches it firmly. Clone size is stated in some rows and not others, as once, few, many or a class when expanded.

clone size: NA
V gene: TRBV15
D gene: NA
J gene: TRBJ2-1
CDR3 protein: CATSRVPPGAYNEQFF
CDR3 DNA: TGTGCCACCAGCAGGGTTCCACCGGGAGCCTACAATGAGCAGTTCTTC

clone size: NA
V gene: TRBV15
D gene: NA
J gene: TRBJ1-2
CDR3 protein: CATLQQGPTNYGYTF
CDR3 DNA: TGTGCCACCCTTCAACAGGGCCCCACTAACTATGGCTACACCTTC

clone size: NA
V gene: TRBV12-3/TRBV12-4
D gene: NA
J gene: TRBJ1-1
CDR3 protein: CASPRGGLGSSTEAFF
CDR3 DNA: TGTGCCAGCCCTAGGGGGGGGCTTGGGTCGAGTACTGAAGCTTTCTTT

clone size: NA
V gene: TRBV13
D gene: TRBD1
J gene: TRBJ1-1
CDR3 protein: CASSLFWKGAGTEAFF
CDR3 DNA: TGTGCCAGCAGCTTATTTTGGAAGGGGGCGGGCACTGAAGCTTTCTTT

clone size: NA
V gene: TRBV29-1
D gene: NA
J gene: TRBJ1-3
CDR3 protein: CSVVVGDTIYF
CDR3 DNA: TGCAGCGTTGTCGTCGGGGACACCATATATTTT

clone size: few
V gene: TRBV7-9
D gene: NA
J gene: TRBJ1-2
CDR3 protein: CASSRRGDGVDGYTF
CDR3 DNA: TGTGCCAGCAGCCGCCGGGGGGACGGAGTGGATGGCTACACCTTC

clone size: NA
V gene: TRBV2
D gene: TRBD2
J gene: TRBJ2-3
CDR3 protein: CASSAGLAGDSQYF
CDR3 DNA: TGTGCCAGCAGCGCGGGACTAGCGGGAGATTCACAGTATTTT

clone size: few
V gene: TRBV28
D gene: TRBD2
J gene: TRBJ2-5
CDR3 protein: CASSIGTSGGETQYF
CDR3 DNA: TGTGCCAGCAGTATCGGGACTAGCGGGGGGGAGACCCAGTACTTC

clone size: NA
V gene: TRBV12-3/TRBV12-4
D gene: NA
J gene: TRBJ1-1
CDR3 protein: CASSLRDTKEAFF
CDR3 DNA: TGTGCCAGCAGTCTTCGGGACACAAAAGAAGCTTTCTTT

clone size: NA
V gene: TRBV30
D gene: NA
J gene: TRBJ2-3
CDR3 protein: CAWNPGTHIRTDTQYF
CDR3 DNA: TGTGCCTGGAACCCCGGGACGCACATCAGGACGGATACGCAGTATTTT

clone size: NA
V gene: TRBV6-2/TRBV6-3
D gene: NA
J gene: TRBJ1-5
CDR3 protein: CASSYSMDQPQHF
CDR3 DNA: TGTGCCAGCAGTTACTCGATGGATCAGCCCCAGCATTTT

clone size: NA
V gene: TRBV5-1
D gene: NA
J gene: TRBJ1-1
CDR3 protein: CASSSGQSLWAHLGAFF
CDR3 DNA: TGCGCCAGCAGCTCCGGACAGTCACTTTGGGCCCATCTCGGAGCTTTCTTT

clone size: NA
V gene: TRBV10-3
D gene: NA
J gene: TRBJ2-5
CDR3 protein: CAISEEETQYF
CDR3 DNA: TGTGCCATCAGTGAGGAGGAGACCCAGTACTTC

clone size: NA
V gene: TRBV4-3
D gene: NA
J gene: TRBJ1-2
CDR3 protein: CASSQGGHPAAGYTF
CDR3 DNA: TGCGCCAGCAGCCAAGGGGGACATCCAGCTGCCGGCTACACCTTC

clone size: few
V gene: TRBV4-3
D gene: NA
J gene: TRBJ1-5
CDR3 protein: CASSQDPSGDQPQHF
CDR3 DNA: TGCGCCAGCAGCCAAGACCCCTCTGGTGATCAGCCCCAGCATTTT

clone size: once
V gene: TRBV20-1
D gene: NA
J gene: TRBJ2-7
CDR3 protein: CSARVGRLAYEQYF
CDR3 DNA: TGCAGTGCTAGAGTTGGGCGATTAGCCTACGAGCAGTACTTC

clone size: once
V gene: TRBV6-6
D gene: NA
J gene: TRBJ2-5
CDR3 protein: CASSYSVAQETQYF
CDR3 DNA: TGTGCCAGCAGTTACTCGGTGGCTCAAGAGACCCAGTACTTC

clone size: NA
V gene: TRBV7-2
D gene: NA
J gene: TRBJ1-2
CDR3 protein: CASSLGEAYGYTF
CDR3 DNA: TGTGCCAGCAGCTTAGGGGAAGCCTATGGCTACACCTTC

clone size: NA
V gene: TRBV5-1
D gene: NA
J gene: TRBJ2-5
CDR3 protein: CASRGSGSDQETQYF
CDR3 DNA: TGCGCCAGCAGAGGGAGCGGTTCTGATCAAGAGACCCAGTACTTC

clone size: few
V gene: TRBV9
D gene: NA
J gene: TRBJ1-1
CDR3 protein: CASRPPSGGASTEAFF
CDR3 DNA: TGTGCCAGCAGGCCTCCCTCTGGGGGGGCGAGTACTGAAGCTTTCTTT

clone size: NA
V gene: TRBV28
D gene: TRBD2
J gene: TRBJ2-1
CDR3 protein: CASSGTSGSSYNEQFF
CDR3 DNA: TGTGCCAGCAGCGGGACTAGCGGGAGCTCCTACAATGAGCAGTTCTTC

clone size: few
V gene: TRBV29-1
D gene: NA
J gene: TRBJ1-3
CDR3 protein: CSVLDSELSGNTIYF
CDR3 DNA: TGCAGCGTCCTCGACAGCGAGCTCTCTGGAAACACCATATATTTT

clone size: NA
V gene: TRBV9
D gene: NA
J gene: TRBJ1-1
CDR3 protein: CASSVARVNTEAFF
CDR3 DNA: TGTGCCAGCAGCGTAGCCAGAGTGAACACTGAAGCTTTCTTT

clone size: NA
V gene: TRBV6-2/TRBV6-3
D gene: NA
J gene: TRBJ2-4
CDR3 protein: CASSLGQTKNIQYF
CDR3 DNA: TGTGCCAGCAGTTTGGGACAAACCAAAAACATTCAGTACTTC

clone size: NA
V gene: TRBV5-4
D gene: TRBD2
J gene: TRBJ2-1
CDR3 protein: CASSREGHEQFF
CDR3 DNA: TGTGCCAGCAGCCGGGAGGGCCATGAGCAGTTCTTC

clone size: NA
V gene: TRBV27
D gene: TRBD2
J gene: TRBJ2-2
CDR3 protein: CASSLGGKAGVPGELFF
CDR3 DNA: TGTGCCAGCAGTTTAGGGGGAAAAGCGGGAGTTCCCGGGGAGCTGTTTTTT

clone size: NA
V gene: TRBV11-2
D gene: NA
J gene: TRBJ1-4
CDR3 protein: CASSLGGGTEEKLFF
CDR3 DNA: TGTGCCAGCAGCTTAGGGGGAGGTACGGAGGAAAAACTGTTTTTT

clone size: NA
V gene: TRBV28
D gene: NA
J gene: TRBJ2-2
CDR3 protein: CASRPGTNTGELFF
CDR3 DNA: TGTGCCAGCAGACCTGGGACGAACACCGGGGAGCTGTTTTTT

clone size: NA
V gene: TRBV6-5
D gene: TRBD1
J gene: TRBJ1-6
CDR3 protein: CASSNRGGNSPLHF
CDR3 DNA: TGTGCCAGCAGCAACAGGGGAGGGAATTCACCCCTCCACTTT

clone size: few
V gene: TRBV24-1
D gene: TRBD1
J gene: TRBJ1-1
CDR3 protein: CATSDSDRGNTEAFF
CDR3 DNA: TGTGCCACCAGTGACTCCGACAGGGGGAACACTGAAGCTTTCTTT

clone size: NA
V gene: TRBV7-8
D gene: NA
J gene: TRBJ1-1
CDR3 protein: CASSLWNTEAFF
CDR3 DNA: TGTGCCAGCAGCTTATGGAACACTGAAGCTTTCTTT

clone size: NA
V gene: TRBV20-1
D gene: NA
J gene: TRBJ2-7
CDR3 protein: CSAYCYEQYF
CDR3 DNA: TGCAGTGCTTACTGCTACGAGCAGTACTTC

clone size: NA
V gene: TRBV4-3
D gene: TRBD1
J gene: TRBJ2-5
CDR3 protein: CARDRVQETQYF
CDR3 DNA: TGCGCCAGGGACAGGGTCCAAGAGACCCAGTACTTC

clone size: NA
V gene: TRBV6-5
D gene: NA
J gene: TRBJ1-5
CDR3 protein: CASSYREDQPQHF
CDR3 DNA: TGTGCCAGCAGTTACCGGGAGGATCAGCCCCAGCATTTT

clone size: NA
V gene: TRBV12-5
D gene: NA
J gene: TRBJ2-3
CDR3 protein: CASGSSDLTDTQYF
CDR3 DNA: TGTGCTAGTGGTTCCTCCGACCTCACAGATACGCAGTATTTT

clone size: NA
V gene: TRBV12-3/TRBV12-4
D gene: NA
J gene: TRBJ2-7
CDR3 protein: CASSPRTYRVGYVEQYF
CDR3 DNA: TGTGCCAGCAGTCCCCGAACCTACAGGGTCGGGTATGTTGAGCAGTACTTC

clone size: once
V gene: TRBV4-3
D gene: TRBD2
J gene: TRBJ2-3
CDR3 protein: CASSHKRTSGRSDTQYF
CDR3 DNA: TGCGCCAGCAGCCATAAGAGGACTAGCGGGAGGTCAGATACGCAGTATTTT

clone size: NA
V gene: TRBV29-1
D gene: NA
J gene: TRBJ1-4
CDR3 protein: CSVEYSDSPRGEKLFF
CDR3 DNA: TGCAGCGTTGAGTATAGCGACAGCCCACGGGGAGAAAAACTGTTTTTT

clone size: few
V gene: TRBV7-9
D gene: TRBD1
J gene: TRBJ1-3
CDR3 protein: CASSKGQGSGNTIYF
CDR3 DNA: TGTGCCAGCAGCAAGGGACAGGGCTCTGGAAACACCATATATTTT

clone size: NA
V gene: TRBV5-6
D gene: TRBD1
J gene: TRBJ2-1
CDR3 protein: CASSLGQGASNEQFF
CDR3 DNA: TGTGCCAGCAGCTTGGGGCAGGGGGCCTCCAATGAGCAGTTCTTC

clone size: NA
V gene: TRBV14
D gene: NA
J gene: TRBJ2-3
CDR3 protein: CASSQPSDTQYF
CDR3 DNA: TGTGCCAGCAGCCAACCGTCAGATACGCAGTATTTT